The clone carrying this T cell receptor beta chain was observed a few times. Its antigen is currently unknown. A much larger clone differs by one base, so this may be a read error. Gene names are mouse gene names. Extracted from the samples, RNA was reverse transcribed into cDNA to serve as the sequencing template. Data came from immunoSEQ multiplex PCR; TCRdb stores just in-frame clones and leaves some out. This repertoire holds about 270,000 clones, and none appear only once. The sample originates from a study of CD8+ T cells in alopecia areata. Overall study findings and caveats: Resident alphabeta T cells of normal skin are also sequenced in scalp samples.

A panel of CD4, CD8alpha, NKG2D, NKG2ACE and other markers served to sort pooled cutaneous lymph node cells. Sequenced material: CD4+ T cells sorted from a lymph node. The TCR originated in a C3H/HeJ mouse with alopecia areata. The mouse strain carries the MHC haplotype H2-k.

The CDR3 here is CASSDAVYEQYF. The part of the CDR3 DNA that was read is TGTGCCAGCAGTGATGCAGTCTAT. The chain uses TRBV13-3 and TRBJ2-7; the D is unclear. With the read ending 4 residues before the CDR3 end, the germline J gene is used to fill in that end. Looked up from germline, CDR1 is NNHDY and CDR2 is SYVADS. This CDR3 spans 12 amino acids. V was cut by 0 bases and J by 3 bases, with 4 bases left in between.